Listed below are T cell receptor beta chains from one sample, sequenced in a study of regulatory T cells in long-lasting Graves disease. In TCRdb, the multiplex PCR reads were re-called with MiXCR into one record per CDR3 protein. Among roughly 420,000 distinct CDR3 sequences listed, 16% were seen once. In addition, the sample was reused for a study of T cells in Graves' hyperthyroidism and ophthalmopathy.

Source: peripheral blood mononuclear cells (PBMCs), taken at new diagnosis, from a patient treated with antithyroid drugs. These receptors originate from a woman between 18 and 30 years old with Graves disease. Each CDR3 is given with its conserved first and last residue. D genes are given only for firm matches. Expanded clones get a size class; other rows say once, few or many, or leave the size out.

d_call	v_call	j_call	clone_size	cdr3_nt	cdr3_aa
TRBD1	TRBV3-1	TRBJ2-7	few	TGTGCCAGCAGCCAACGGACAGGAACCTCCTACGAGCAGTACTTC	CASSQRTGTSYEQYF
TRBD2	TRBV19	TRBJ2-1	many	TGTGCCAGTAGTGGCAGCGGGAGGAACAATGAGCAGTTCTTC	CASSGSGRNNEQFF
.	TRBV11-3	TRBJ2-5	many	TGTGCCAGCAGCCCAGGGGCCCGGGAAGAGACCCAGTACTTC	CASSPGAREETQYF
.	TRBV5-1	TRBJ2-7	many	TGCGCCAGCAGCTTGGGCAGGGAGAACTACGAGCAGTACTTC	CASSLGRENYEQYF
.	TRBV12-3/TRBV12-4	TRBJ2-7	many	TGTGCCAGCAAATCTACAGGTTCCTACGAGCAGTACTTC	CASKSTGSYEQYF
.	TRBV9	TRBJ1-5	.	TGTGCCAGCAGCGGCAGGGTAGATGATCAGCCCCAGCATTTT	CASSGRVDDQPQHF
.	TRBV12-3/TRBV12-4	TRBJ1-5	.	TGTGCCAGCAGCCCGAGGGGGGGGTCTAGCAATCAGCCCCAGCATTTT	CASSPRGGSSNQPQHF
TRBD1	TRBV30	TRBJ1-1	many	TGTGCCTGGAGTGGACAGGGGTGGACTGAAGCTTTCTTT	CAWSGQGWTEAFF
.	TRBV9	TRBJ2-3	few	TGTGCCAGCAGCGTAGGCAGACACCTTGGCACAGATACGCAGTATTTT	CASSVGRHLGTDTQYF
TRBD2	TRBV7-9	TRBJ2-2	many	TGTGCCAGCAGCTTAAAGGCTAGCGGGCCCGGGGAGCTGTTTTTT	CASSLKASGPGELFF
.	TRBV6-1	TRBJ2-1	.	TGTGCCAGCATGCTCTTCGAGCAGTTCTTC	CASMLFEQFF